This T cell receptor beta chain was recorded in a study of cytomegalovirus exposure and HLA in healthy donors. The CDR3 totals 15 residues. Germline-derived CDR1 and CDR2 are SGDLS and YYNGEE. Unmatched junction bases numbered 8, after V lost 2 bases and J lost 8 bases. The study ran its PCR with 60 Vbeta and 13 Jbeta primers. Produced via immunoSEQ multiplex PCR; TCRdb's table is partial and in-frame only. Seen in this sample are around 140,000 clones; the ten most common clones hold about 1.6%. The sequenced material came from PBMCs. The sequence came from a woman aged 40 to 50 in good health and CMV-seronegative. The chain uses TRBV9 and TRBJ1-4; 8 bases are a match to TRBD1. The CDR3 spells CASSVAQGDGEKLFF. The CDR3 DNA sequence: TGTGCCAGCAGCGTGGCACAGGGGGATGGGGAAAAACTGTTTTTT.